The 19 T cell receptor beta chains given below trace back to one sample, sequenced in a study of T cells in women clearing cervical HPV infection. This table comes from immunoSEQ multiplex PCR, and its TCRdb copy is limited to in-frame clones, with some not included. This sample contains around 30,000 clones. Sequenced sample: blood buffy coat. These receptors all come from a woman between 18 and 70 years old with a cervical HPV16 infection that either progressed to CIN3+ or cleared (not recorded which).

Concerning this clone: Read data end 3 residues before the CDR3 end; the end is taken from the germline J gene. The V call is TRBV30, the J call TRBJ1-2, with D possibly TRBD1 on 5 matching bases. V shed 4 bases and J shed 3 bases, with 12 bases lying between them. Germline CDR1 and CDR2: GTSNPN and SVGIG (reference sequence). The CDR3 consists of 13 residues. Incomplete CDR3 DNA: TGTGCCTGGAATCGGGGGAATGACTATGGC. Its translation: CAWNRGNDYG. The full-length CDR3 reads as CAWNRGNDYGYTF.

Of note for this clone: Coverage ceases 3 residues before the CDR3 finishes, and the germline J gene fills in the end. V is TRBV7-6 and J is TRBJ2-1, with 8 nucleotides matching TRBD2. Germline V gives CDR1 SGHVS, CDR2 FNYEAQ. With V trimmed by 5 bases and J by 9 bases, 15 bases remained unmatched. The CDR3 length is 16 residues. This CDR3 reads CASSVLIGGEESEQFF. CDR3 bases read: TGTGCCAGCAGCGTACTCATCGGGGGGGAGGAGAGTGAG.

Remarks on this clone: The CDR3 end falls 3 residues outside the read, so it is completed with the germline J gene. The gene calls are TRBV15 and TRBJ2-3, with 10 bases lining up with TRBD2. V lost 3 bases and J lost 1; bases outside the gene matches: 4. Germline CDR1 reads LNHNV; CDR2 reads YYDKDF (reference sequence). The CDR3 sequence is 16 residues long. CDR3 DNA, as far as it was read: TGTGCCACCAGCAGGCGACTAGCGGGTCGCACAGATACG. Its protein is CATSRRLAGRTDT. The full CDR3 protein reads CATSRRLAGRTDTQYF.

About this clone: The sequence runs out 3 residues before the end of the CDR3; the remainder is reconstructed from the germline J gene. The J gene is TRBJ2-3, the V gene TRBV19, with D perhaps TRBD2 (7 bases). CDR1 is LNHDA and CDR2 is SQIVND in the germline V gene (reference sequence). The CDR3 contains 15 residues. Incomplete CDR3 DNA: TGTGCCAGTGAGGGGGGGCTAGCCTTCAATCAGCCG. Translated: CASEGGLAFNQP. The CDR3 in full is CASEGGLAFNQPQYF.

Notes on this clone: From the germline J gene comes the end of the CDR3, since the read stops 3 residues before it. The rearrangement links TRBV20-1 to TRBJ2-3; TRBD2 matches 8 bases. Germline V CDR1 and CDR2: DFQATT, SNEGSKA (reference sequence). The CDR3 loop spans 17 amino acids. The V gene end was trimmed by 5 bases and the J gene end by 8 bases; junction bases not matched to a gene: 21. The CDR3: CSADPSRTSRAETTQYF. The sequenced CDR3 bases are TGCAGTGCTGACCCATCACGGACTAGCCGAGCCGAGACTACG.

Turning to this clone: The read finishes 3 residues shy of the CDR3 end, and the germline J gene is used to complete it. The V gene is TRBV5-1, the J gene TRBJ1-4; 8 bases align to TRBD1. V trimming: 4 bases; J trimming: 7 bases; junction bases outside the gene matches: 6. Looked up from germline, CDR1 is SGHRS and CDR2 is YFSETQ. The CDR3 has 14 residues. The CDR3 bases that were read are TGCGCCAGCAGCATTACAGGGGGAGGTGAAAAA. This translates into CASSITGGGEK. The whole CDR3 region reads CASSITGGGEKLFF.

As concerns this clone: The missing CDR3 end, 3 residues past where the read stops, is filled in from the germline J gene. V usage is TRBV7-3 and J usage is TRBJ2-3; D not resolved. Per the germline V gene, CDR1 is SGHTA and CDR2 is FQGTGA. CDR3 size: 12 residues. V lost 5 bases, J lost 0 bases, and 3 bases lay in between. CDR3 DNA, as far as it was read: TGTGCCAGCAGCGGCAGCACAGATACG. It is translated as CASSGSTDT. The entire CDR3 reads CASSGSTDTQYF.

Incomplete CDR3 DNA: TGTGCCAGCAGGGACTTCAATCAGCCC. Translated, it gives CASRDFNQP. The complete CDR3 sequence is CASRDFNQPQHF. The chain links TRBV2 to TRBJ1-5, with unresolved D. The CDR3 end lies 3 residues beyond the end of the read and is filled in from the germline J gene. The CDR3 is 12 amino acids. The V and J ends lost 6 bases and 3 bases respectively, with 6 bases between them. Germline V gene sequence: CDR1 SNHLY, CDR2 FYNNEI.

About this clone: The read terminates 3 residues ahead of where the CDR3 ends, so the germline J gene completes it. The rearrangement uses TRBV19 and TRBJ2-3; TRBD1 agrees at 10 bases. This CDR3 region has 14 residues. Trimming cost V 5 bases and J 5 bases; bases outside gene matches: 4. Germline lookup yields CDR1 LNHDA and CDR2 SQIVND (reference sequence). The CDR3 spells CASSVRDRGDTQYF. The CDR3 DNA, read in part, is TGTGCCAGTAGTGTCCGGGACAGGGGAGATACG.

Of note for this clone: The read halts 3 residues ahead of the CDR3 end, with the missing end drawn from the germline J gene. The rearrangement joins TRBV7-2 to TRBJ2-5; possibly TRBD2 for D (5 bases). Germline V gene data show CDR1 as SGHTA and CDR2 as FQGNSA. The CDR3 has 14 amino acids. CDR3 DNA, as far as it was read: TGTGCCAGCAGCTTAGTCAGAGCGGCAGCTACC. Protein product: CASSLVRAAAT. The complete CDR3 sequence is CASSLVRAAATQYF.

On this clone itself: Read data end 3 residues before the CDR3 end; the end is taken from the germline J gene. This chain joins TRBV10-3 and TRBJ2-1; tentatively, D is TRBD2 (6 bases). Trimming took off 6 bases at V and 7 bases at J, with 22 bases between the two ends. Germline CDR1 and CDR2: ENHRY and SYGVKD. This CDR3 spans 16 amino acids. The CDR3 is CAIRTDRSGGGNEQFF. The covered CDR3 bases are TGTGCCATCAGGACGGACCGTAGCGGTGGGGGGAATGAG.

Remarks on this clone: The read ends 3 residues shy of where the CDR3 ends; the end is completed using the germline J gene. J is TRBJ1-1 and V is TRBV14, with D perhaps matching TRBD1 (5 bases). The CDR3 covers 16 residues. V was trimmed by 4 bases and J by 1 base, leaving 16 bases between them. From germline, CDR1 is SGHDN and CDR2 FVKESK. CDR3: CASSPRRGGGNTEAFF. CDR3 DNA, as far as it was read: TGTGCCAGCAGCCCACGCCGGGGGGGAGGGAACACTGAA.

About this clone itself: The read falls 3 residues short of the CDR3 end, and the missing part is taken from the germline J gene. This chain links TRBV19 with TRBJ1-1, with no clear D. V gave up 1 base and J gave up 4 bases, with 7 bases separating them. CDR1 is LNHDA and CDR2 is SQIVND in the germline V gene (reference sequence). CDR3 size: 13 residues. The sequenced CDR3 bases are TGTGCCAGTAGTATAGTCGCAGGCACTGAA. This encodes CASSIVAGTE. The whole CDR3 region reads CASSIVAGTEAFF.

Notes on this clone: The read comes to an end 3 residues before the CDR3 does, leaving the germline J gene to fill in the end. V and J are TRBV29-1 and TRBJ1-2; D is possibly TRBD1 (6 bases). Germline CDR1 and CDR2: SQVTM and ANQGSEA. There are 12 residues in the CDR3. The DNA read from the CDR3 is TGCAGCGCAGCAGGGGACATAGGGGGC. Protein: CSAAGDIGG. The whole CDR3 sequence reads CSAAGDIGGYTF.

With respect to this clone: The observed sequence ends 3 residues before the CDR3 terminus, with the missing tail filled in from the germline J gene. V gene TRBV20-1 combines with J gene TRBJ2-3, with 9 bases identical to TRBD1. Germline values: CDR1 DFQATT, CDR2 SNEGSKA (reference sequence). The CDR3 has 17 amino acids. The CDR3 DNA, read in part, is TGCAGTGCTCCCAGGATGACAGGGGGTTTGATGGAAGAGACG. Its translation is CSAPRMTGGLMEET. The full CDR3 reads CSAPRMTGGLMEETQYF.

In the case of this clone: The read stops 3 residues short of the end of the CDR3; the missing end is completed from the germline J gene. The genes are TRBV11-2 and TRBJ1-4, with 7 bases lining up with TRBD1. The CDR3 totals 14 residues. CDR1 and CDR2 (germline): SGHAT, FQNNGV. CDR3 sequence: CASSPRTGSSPLFF. The covered CDR3 bases are TGTGCCAGCAGCCCCCGGACAGGAAGTTCACCA.

In regard to this clone: The observed sequence ends 3 residues before the CDR3 terminus, with the missing tail filled in from the germline J gene. V usage is TRBV20-1 and J usage is TRBJ1-2; TRBD1 aligns across 11 bases. The V and J ends lost 5 bases and 7 bases, in that order; junction bases with no gene match: 9. The CDR3 totals 14 residues. Germline CDR1 and CDR2: DFQATT and SNEGSKA (reference sequence). CDR3 residues: CSAPGQGAFSGYTF. The covered CDR3 bases are TGCAGTGCTCCAGGACAGGGGGCCTTCTCTGGC.

Comment on this clone: The read falls 3 residues short of the CDR3 end, and the missing part is taken from the germline J gene. The V and J genes are TRBV18 and TRBJ1-1; 10 nucleotides match TRBD1. Germline V CDR1 and CDR2: KGHSH, LQKENI. This CDR3 is built from 14 residues. CDR3 sequence reads: CASSPRDRGKTAFF. The sequenced part of the CDR3 DNA is TGTGCCAGCTCACCGCGGGACAGGGGAAAGACA.

On this clone itself: The DNA ends 3 residues before the CDR3 does, and the rest of the CDR3 is filled in from the germline J gene. V is TRBV19 and J is TRBJ2-5; 13 bases align to TRBD2. CDR3 length: 18 residues. Germline V CDR1 and CDR2: LNHDA, SQIVND (reference sequence). V lost 0 bases to trimming and J lost 1 base; unmatched junction nucleotides: 5. CDR3 in amino acids: CASSIEGGLAGTQETQYF. CDR3 bases read: TGTGCCAGTAGTATAGAGGGGGGACTAGCGGGGACCCAAGAGACC.